Below, 26 T cell receptor beta chains from the same sample are listed, as sequenced in a study of cytomegalovirus exposure and HLA in healthy donors. The PCR had 60 Vbeta and 13 Jbeta primers. Measured with immunoSEQ multiplex PCR; TCRdb has only the in-frame clones, and not every one. Here the sample spans 120,000 or so clones, roughly 80% being singletons. Specimen: PBMCs. These TCRs come from a young man in good health and CMV-seropositive.

The V and J genes are TRBV14 and TRBJ1-6; D not resolved. Germline lookup yields CDR1 SGHDN and CDR2 FVKESK. Deletions cut 0 bases from V and 14 bases from J, with 11 bases between. The CDR3 runs 13 residues. Here the CDR3 reads CASSQELLLSLHF. In nucleotides, the CDR3 is TGTGCCAGCAGCCAAGAATTACTCCTATCCCTCCACTTT.

The chain uses TRBV29-1 and TRBJ1-4, with 10 bases lining up with TRBD1. The CDR3 runs 14 residues. Germline V CDR1 and CDR2: SQVTM, ANQGSEA. The trim removed 6 bases at V and 7 bases at J, leaving 8 bases unmatched. The CDR3 DNA reads TGCAGCGTGAGAGGGACAGGGGTATTTGAAAAACTGTTTTTT. Translating it yields CSVRGTGVFEKLFF.

The J gene is TRBJ2-5, the V gene TRBV21-1; TRBD1, the table's D call, was not compared with the DNA. TRBV21-1 is annotated as a pseudogene. The CDR3 covers 15 residues. CDR3 protein: CASSKAQGVRETQYF. The CDR3 region has the DNA TGTGCCAGCAGCAAGGCGCAGGGTGTCCGGGAGACCCAGTACTTC.

V gene TRBV15 combines with J gene TRBJ2-2, with 7 bases that match TRBD2. CDR1 and CDR2 from the germline V gene are LNHNV and YYDKDF (reference sequence). V dropped 4 bases and J dropped 2; count of bases not matched to a gene: 7. The CDR3 is 16 amino acids. CDR3 nucleotide sequence: TGTGCCACCAGCATCGGGGGGTCGGGTAACACCGGGGAGCTGTTTTTT. It codes for CATSIGGSGNTGELFF.

A word on this clone: Relative to the germline gene, one junction end is altered; a read error may explain this. The rearrangement joins TRBV6-6 to TRBJ1-1, with 7 positions matching TRBD1. Germline CDR1 is MNHNY and CDR2 is SVGAGI (reference sequence). The CDR3 extends over 12 amino acids. The CDR3 reads CASSQGTAEGSF. CDR3 in DNA: TGTGCCAGCAGTCAAGGGACAGCCGAGGGAAGTTTT.

This clone has more than one count but fewer than ten. V and J are TRBV6-4 and TRBJ2-3; no clear D. V dropped 6 bases and J dropped 4 bases, with 17 bases sitting between them. The CDR3 length is 15 residues. The germline V gene has CDR1 MRHNA and CDR2 SNTAGT. CDR3 sequence (DNA): TGTGCCAGCAGCCCAGACGGGTCGAAACCAGATACGCAGTATTTT. Its protein is CASSPDGSKPDTQYF.

The genes are TRBV19 and TRBJ1-1, with 9 positions matching TRBD1. The germline CDR1 and CDR2 sequences are LNHDA and SQIVND (reference sequence). The CDR3 runs to 16 residues. V was pared by 7 bases and J by 0 bases, with 9 bases of the junction left unmatched. The CDR3 region is CASTSQWTGVNTEAFF. The CDR3 DNA reads as TGTGCCAGTACTTCACAATGGACAGGGGTGAACACTGAAGCTTTCTTT.

This clone turned up a few times. J is TRBJ1-1 and V is TRBV5-1; D possibly corresponds to TRBD1 (5 bases). The CDR3 runs 15 residues. CDR1 and CDR2 from the germline V gene are SGHRS and YFSETQ. V lost 3 bases and J 4 bases, leaving 16 bases between the germline ends. DNA for the CDR3: TGCGCCAGCAGCTCGAGCACGTCGGGGGGCACTGAAGCTTTCTTT. Its protein product is CASSSSTSGGTEAFF. Drawing the rest from reference TRBV5-1 and TRBJ1-1, the complete variable domain is KAGVTQTPRYLIKTRGQQVTLSCSPISGHRSVSWYQQTPGQGLQFLFEYFSETQRNKGNFPGRFSGRQFSNSRSEMNVSTLELGDSALYLCASSSSTSGGTEAFFGQGTRLTVV.

Written as DNA, the CDR3 is TGCGCCAGCAGCCAGGGGGGGAGCCAGGGTTCTTCTTATGGCTACACCTTC. Protein product: CASSQGGSQGSSYGYTF. This chain connects TRBV4-3 to TRBJ1-2; D might be TRBD1 (5 bases). Germline CDR1 LGHNA, CDR2 YSLEER. V lost 3 bases and J 5 bases, leaving 22 bases between the germline ends. The CDR3 runs 17 residues.

This clone was seen once. The chain carries TRBV6-5 and TRBJ2-2; the match to TRBD1 covers 8 bases. Germline values: CDR1 MNHEY, CDR2 SVGAGI. This CDR3 has 14 amino acids. The V and J ends lost 6 bases and 6 bases, in that order; junction bases with no gene match: 6. This CDR3 reads CASRSNRGAGELFF. The DNA for the CDR3 is TGTGCCAGCAGGTCCAACAGGGGGGCCGGGGAGCTGTTTTTT.

This rearrangement joins TRBV5-1 to TRBJ1-4, with 7 bases matching TRBD1. This CDR3 region has 15 residues. V was clipped by 0 bases and J by 7 bases; unmatched bases: 6. CDR1 is SGHRS, CDR2 YFSETQ, per germline. The CDR3 protein is CASSLVGGLSEKLFF. Here the CDR3 DNA reads TGCGCCAGCAGCTTGGTAGGGGGCTTGAGTGAAAAACTGTTTTTT.

This clone was seen just once. The V and J genes are TRBV14 and TRBJ2-1; the match to TRBD2 covers 7 bases. J lost 6 bases, V lost 2 bases, and 4 bases had no gene match. The germline CDR1 and CDR2 sequences are SGHDN and FVKESK. The CDR3 sequence is 14 residues long. CDR3 sequence: CASSQIGTINEQFF. The CDR3 coding sequence is TGTGCCAGCAGCCAAATAGGGACTATCAATGAGCAGTTCTTC.

V and J are TRBV5-1 and TRBJ2-6; D ambiguous. The CDR3 has 17 residues. Germline V gene sequence: CDR1 SGHRS, CDR2 YFSETQ. Trimming cost V 2 bases and J 0 bases, with 12 bases left between them. The DNA for the CDR3 is TGCGCCAGCAGCTTAAGTTTCTCGGGCTCTGGGGCCAACGTCCTGACTTTC. The encoded protein is CASSLSFSGSGANVLTF.

This chain joins TRBV7-2 and TRBJ2-7, with 11 bases lining up with TRBD2. CDR1 and CDR2 (germline): SGHTA, FQGNSA. Trimming took 3 bases from V and 0 from J; bases not matched to a gene: 1. This CDR3 has 15 amino acids. CDR3 sequence (DNA): TGTGCCAGCAGCTTCGGGACTAGCGGCTCCTACGAGCAGTACTTC. Its protein is CASSFGTSGSYEQYF.

J is TRBJ2-1 and V is TRBV13, with 7 positions matching TRBD1. J gave up 7 bases and V 6 bases, and 6 bases lay outside the gene matches. There are 13 residues in the CDR3. CDR1 is PRHDT and CDR2 is FYEKMQ in the germline V gene (reference sequence). CDR3 residues: CASRTTGVNEQFF. CDR3 coding DNA: TGTGCCAGCAGAACCACAGGGGTGAATGAGCAGTTCTTC.

This clone was seen a handful of times. This rearrangement joins TRBV30 to TRBJ1-3; D is unclear. V was cut by 0 bases and J by 2 bases, with 5 bases left in between. CDR3 length equals 13 residues. CDR1 GTSNPN and CDR2 SVGIG come from the germline V gene (reference sequence). Written as DNA, the CDR3 is TGTGCCTGGAGTGTAACAGCTGGAAACACCATATATTTT. It yields the protein CAWSVTAGNTIYF.

The V and J genes are TRBV30 and TRBJ2-1, with 7 bases lining up with TRBD1. Germline assignment: CDR1 GTSNPN and CDR2 SVGIG (reference sequence). CDR3 length equals 17 residues. V was pared by 0 bases and J by 5 bases, with 13 bases of the junction left unmatched. This CDR3 is CAWSVWTGTASDNEQFF. CDR3 DNA sequence: TGTGCCTGGAGTGTATGGACCGGGACAGCATCCGACAATGAGCAGTTCTTC.

This chain links TRBV19 with TRBJ1-6; 8 nucleotides match TRBD1. Germline V gene lookup returns CDR1 LNHDA and CDR2 SQIVND (reference sequence). The CDR3 is made up of 16 amino acids. The J segment lost 3 bases and the V segment lost 6 bases, leaving 7 bases of the junction unmatched. The CDR3 DNA reads as TGTGCCAGTAGCGGACGGGGGACAGGCTATAATTCACCCCTCCACTTT. It translates to CASSGRGTGYNSPLHF.

This chain uses TRBV30 with TRBJ1-1; D is possibly TRBD1 (6 bases). Trimming stripped 5 bases from V and 1 base from J, with 14 bases between. This CDR3 has 14 residues. Germline V lookup: CDR1 GTSNPN, CDR2 SVGIG (reference sequence). CDR3 residues: CAWGTPEKNTEAFF. In nucleotides, the CDR3 is TGTGCCTGGGGGACACCCGAGAAGAACACTGAAGCTTTCTTT.

The J gene is TRBJ2-5, the V gene TRBV30; 7 positions match TRBD1. The V and J ends lost 7 bases and 4 bases, in that order; junction bases with no gene match: 15. The V gene's germline CDR1 is GTSNPN and CDR2 SVGIG (reference sequence). The CDR3 has 15 amino acids. The chain's CDR3 is CAYTGTVTGLETQYF. The CDR3 nucleotides are TGTGCCTATACCGGGACAGTGACGGGTCTAGAGACCCAGTACTTC.

The gene calls are TRBV5-6 and TRBJ2-5; 8 bases map to TRBD1. CDR1 is SGHDT and CDR2 is YYEEEE in the germline V gene. After removal of 3 bases from V and 4 bases from J, the junction contained 14 bases not matched to a gene. This CDR3 comprises 17 residues. CDR3 protein: CASSSRGRGLIRETQYF. CDR3 in DNA: TGTGCCAGCAGCTCCAGGGGGCGCGGGTTGATTCGAGAGACCCAGTACTTC.

The rearrangement links TRBV30 to TRBJ2-7; TRBD1 is a possible D gene (5 bases). Germline V gene lookup returns CDR1 GTSNPN and CDR2 SVGIG (reference sequence). The CDR3 sequence is 12 residues long. V gave up 2 bases and J gave up 7 bases, with 12 bases separating them. The CDR3: CAWSLGAGEQYF. CDR3 nucleotides: TGTGCCTGGAGTCTAGGGGCTGGGGAGCAGTACTTC.

This rearrangement joins TRBV7-2 to TRBJ2-5; tentatively, D is TRBD2 (6 bases). The CDR3 loop spans 16 amino acids. Germline-derived CDR1 and CDR2 are SGHTA and FQGNSA. Trimming pared 2 bases from V and 2 bases from J, leaving 15 bases between. This CDR3 reads CASSLRWGDGQETQYF. DNA for the CDR3: TGTGCCAGCAGCTTACGGTGGGGGGACGGTCAAGAGACCCAGTACTTC.

The sample holds a few counts of this clone. The rearrangement joins TRBV2 to TRBJ2-1; the match to TRBD1 covers 9 bases. The germline V gene has CDR1 SNHLY and CDR2 FYNNEI. This CDR3 is built from 15 residues. Germline trimming cut 6 bases from V and 8 bases from J; bases unmatched to any gene: 11. CDR3 residues: CASSGSGQGGHEQFF. CDR3 sequence (DNA): TGTGCCAGCAGCGGATCGGGACAGGGAGGACATGAGCAGTTCTTC.

The gene calls are TRBV7-2 and TRBJ1-1, with D perhaps matching TRBD1 (5 bases). Germline V gene data show CDR1 as SGHTA and CDR2 as FQGNSA. V lost 3 bases and J 2 bases, leaving 7 bases between the germline ends. The CDR3 runs 13 residues. The chain's CDR3 is CASSLTVNTEAFF. CDR3 DNA sequence: TGTGCCAGCAGCTTGACAGTTAACACTGAAGCTTTCTTT.

The chain employs TRBV15 and TRBJ2-7; TRBD2 aligns across 11 bases. The CDR3 extends over 15 amino acids. The V gene's germline CDR1 is LNHNV and CDR2 YYDKDF (reference sequence). Unmatched junction bases numbered 7, after V lost 3 bases and J lost 6 bases. The CDR3 DNA is TGTGCCACCAGCAGGGGACTAGCGGATGGGGGCGAGCAGTACTTC. It codes for CATSRGLADGGEQYF.